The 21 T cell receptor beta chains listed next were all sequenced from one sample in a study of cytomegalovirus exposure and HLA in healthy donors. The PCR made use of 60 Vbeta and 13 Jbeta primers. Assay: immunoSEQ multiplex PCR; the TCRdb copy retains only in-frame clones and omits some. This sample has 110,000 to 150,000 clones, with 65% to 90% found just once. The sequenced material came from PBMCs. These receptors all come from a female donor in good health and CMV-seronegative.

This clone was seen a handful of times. The CDR3 is CASSVPGPYNEQFF. The CDR3 DNA reads as TGTGCCAGCAGCGTTCCGGGTCCCTACAATGAGCAGTTCTTC. This chain links TRBV9 with TRBJ2-1; no definite D call. Germline assignment: CDR1 SGDLS and CDR2 YYNGEE. Trimming removed 2 bases at V and 2 bases at J, with 8 bases between. The CDR3 is 14 amino acids.

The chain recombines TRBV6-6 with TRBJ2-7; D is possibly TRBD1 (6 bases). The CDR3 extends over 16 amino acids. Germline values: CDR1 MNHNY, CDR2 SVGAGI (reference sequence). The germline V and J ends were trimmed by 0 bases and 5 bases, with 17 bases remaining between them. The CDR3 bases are TGTGCCAGCAGTTACTCGTCAGGTACAGGGATCAACGAGCAGTACTTC. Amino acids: CASSYSSGTGINEQYF.

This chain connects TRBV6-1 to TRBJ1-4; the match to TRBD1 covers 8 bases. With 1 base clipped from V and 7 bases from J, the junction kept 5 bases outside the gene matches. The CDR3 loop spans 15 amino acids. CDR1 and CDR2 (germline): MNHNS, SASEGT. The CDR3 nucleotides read TGTGCCAGCAGTGAAGGGACAGGGCGAGTTGAAAAACTGTTTTTT. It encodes CASSEGTGRVEKLFF.

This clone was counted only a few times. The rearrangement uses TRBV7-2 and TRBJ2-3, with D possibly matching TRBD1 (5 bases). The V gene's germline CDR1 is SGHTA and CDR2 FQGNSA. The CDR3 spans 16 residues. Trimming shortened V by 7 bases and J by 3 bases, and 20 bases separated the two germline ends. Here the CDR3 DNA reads TGTGCCAGCACATTTAGGGGTGGATCGGTAACAGATACGCAGTATTTT. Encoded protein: CASTFRGGSVTDTQYF.

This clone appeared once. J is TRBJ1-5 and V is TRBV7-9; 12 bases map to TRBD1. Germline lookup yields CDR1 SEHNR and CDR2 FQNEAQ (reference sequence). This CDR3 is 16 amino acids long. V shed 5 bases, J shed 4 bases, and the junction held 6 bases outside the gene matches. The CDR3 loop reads CASSLGTGGPNQPQHF. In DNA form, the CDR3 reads TGTGCCAGCAGCCTGGGGACAGGGGGCCCGAATCAGCCCCAGCATTTT.

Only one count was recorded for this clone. The CDR3 region is CASRKTGEADTQYF. The CDR3 DNA is TGTGCCAGCAGGAAAACGGGAGAGGCAGATACGCAGTATTTT. V and J are TRBV6-5 and TRBJ2-3; a possible D gene is TRBD2 (6 bases). The germline V and J ends were trimmed by 6 bases and 4 bases, with 14 bases remaining between them. Germline lookup yields CDR1 MNHEY and CDR2 SVGAGI. The CDR3 loop spans 14 amino acids.

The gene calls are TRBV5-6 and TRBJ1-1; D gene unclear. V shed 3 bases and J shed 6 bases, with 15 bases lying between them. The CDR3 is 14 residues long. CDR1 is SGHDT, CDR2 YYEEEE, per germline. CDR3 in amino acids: CASSWPQGAPEAFF. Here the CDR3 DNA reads TGTGCCAGCAGCTGGCCTCAAGGAGCCCCTGAAGCTTTCTTT.

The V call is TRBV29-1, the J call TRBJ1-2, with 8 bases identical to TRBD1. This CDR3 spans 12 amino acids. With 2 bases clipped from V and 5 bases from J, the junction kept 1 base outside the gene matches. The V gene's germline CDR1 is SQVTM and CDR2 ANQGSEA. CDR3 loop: CSVERTGYGYTF. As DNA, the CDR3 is TGCAGCGTTGAACGGACAGGGTATGGCTACACCTTC.

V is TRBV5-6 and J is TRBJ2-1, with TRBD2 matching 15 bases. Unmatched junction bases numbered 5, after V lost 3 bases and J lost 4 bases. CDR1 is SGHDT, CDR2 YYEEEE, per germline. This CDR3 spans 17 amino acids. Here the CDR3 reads CASSSFGLAGGYNEQFF. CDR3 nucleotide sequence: TGTGCCAGCAGCTCATTCGGACTAGCGGGAGGGTACAATGAGCAGTTCTTC. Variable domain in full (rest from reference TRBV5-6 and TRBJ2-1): DAGVTQSPTHLIKTRGQQVTLRCSPKSGHDTVSWYQQALGQGPQFIFQYYEEEERQRGNFPDRFSGHQFPNYSSELNVNALLLGDSALYLCASSSFGLAGGYNEQFFGPGTRLTVL.

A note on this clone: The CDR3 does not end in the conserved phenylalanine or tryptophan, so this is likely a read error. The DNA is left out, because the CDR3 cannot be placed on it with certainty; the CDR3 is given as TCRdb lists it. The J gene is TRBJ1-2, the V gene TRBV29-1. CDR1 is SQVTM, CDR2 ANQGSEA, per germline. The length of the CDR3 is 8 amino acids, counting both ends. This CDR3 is CSVEDGES.

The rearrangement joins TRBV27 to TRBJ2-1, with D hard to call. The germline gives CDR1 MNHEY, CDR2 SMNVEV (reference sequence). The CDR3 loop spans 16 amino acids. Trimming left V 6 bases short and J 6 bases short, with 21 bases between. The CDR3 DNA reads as TGTGCCAGCAGCACCCTCTTAGCAACCCCGGGCAATGAGCAGTTCTTC. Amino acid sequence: CASSTLLATPGNEQFF.

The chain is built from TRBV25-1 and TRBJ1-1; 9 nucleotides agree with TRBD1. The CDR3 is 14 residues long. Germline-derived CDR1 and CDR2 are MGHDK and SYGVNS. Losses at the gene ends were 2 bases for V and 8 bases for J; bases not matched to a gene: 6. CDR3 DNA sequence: TGTGCCAGCAGTGAAATGGGGACAGGGACAGAAGCTTTCTTT. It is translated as CASSEMGTGTEAFF.

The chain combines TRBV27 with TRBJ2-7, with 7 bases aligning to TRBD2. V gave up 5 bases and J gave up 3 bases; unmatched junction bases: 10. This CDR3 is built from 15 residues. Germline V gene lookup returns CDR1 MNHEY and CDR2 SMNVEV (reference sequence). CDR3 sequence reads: CASSEEASGYYEQYF. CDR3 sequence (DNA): TGTGCCAGCAGTGAAGAGGCTAGCGGCTACTACGAGCAGTACTTC.

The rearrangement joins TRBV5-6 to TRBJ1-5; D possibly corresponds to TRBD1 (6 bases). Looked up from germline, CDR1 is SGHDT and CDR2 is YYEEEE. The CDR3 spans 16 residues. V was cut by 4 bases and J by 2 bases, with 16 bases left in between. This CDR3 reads CASSIYTGYRNQPQHF. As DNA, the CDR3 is TGTGCCAGCAGCATATATACAGGGTATCGCAATCAGCCCCAGCATTTT.

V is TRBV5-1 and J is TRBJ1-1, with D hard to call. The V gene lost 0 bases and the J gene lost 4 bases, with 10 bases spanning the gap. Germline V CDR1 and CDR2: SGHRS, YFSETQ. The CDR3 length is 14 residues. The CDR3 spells CASSLGTGVTEAFF. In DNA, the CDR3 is TGCGCCAGCAGCTTGGGAACGGGAGTCACTGAAGCTTTCTTT.

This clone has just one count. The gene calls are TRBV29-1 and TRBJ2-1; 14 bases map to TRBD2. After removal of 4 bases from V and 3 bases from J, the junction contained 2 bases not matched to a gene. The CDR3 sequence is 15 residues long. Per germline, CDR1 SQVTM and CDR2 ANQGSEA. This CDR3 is CSVGLAGGGYNEQFF. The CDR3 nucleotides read TGCAGCGTTGGACTAGCGGGAGGGGGCTACAATGAGCAGTTCTTC.

The CDR3 nucleotides read TGCGCCAGCAGCCAACGGGTGGAAACTAGTCAGCCCCAGCATTTT. As protein: CASSQRVETSQPQHF. The V and J genes are TRBV4-1 and TRBJ1-5; no clear D gene. CDR1 and CDR2 from the germline V gene are MGHRA and YSYEKL. CDR3 size: 15 residues. V was clipped by 2 bases and J by 6 bases, with 14 bases between them.

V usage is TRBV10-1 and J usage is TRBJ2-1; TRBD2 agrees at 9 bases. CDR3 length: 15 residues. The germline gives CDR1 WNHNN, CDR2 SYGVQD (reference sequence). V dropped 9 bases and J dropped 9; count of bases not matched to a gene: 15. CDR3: CARSWREGHWGEQFF. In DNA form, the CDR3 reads TGCGCCAGGTCCTGGCGGGAGGGCCACTGGGGTGAGCAGTTCTTC.

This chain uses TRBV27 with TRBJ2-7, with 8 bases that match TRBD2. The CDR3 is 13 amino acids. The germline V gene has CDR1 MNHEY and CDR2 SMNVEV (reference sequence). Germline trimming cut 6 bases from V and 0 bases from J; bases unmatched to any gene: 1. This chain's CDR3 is CASSGRVSYEQYF. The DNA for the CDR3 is TGTGCCAGCAGCGGGAGGGTCTCCTACGAGCAGTACTTC.

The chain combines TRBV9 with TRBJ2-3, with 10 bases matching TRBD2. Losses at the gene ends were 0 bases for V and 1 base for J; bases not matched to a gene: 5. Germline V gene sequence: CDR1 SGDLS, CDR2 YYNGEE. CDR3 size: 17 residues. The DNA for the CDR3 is TGTGCCAGCAGCGTAGCCTCTAGCGGGAGAGGCACAGATACGCAGTATTTT. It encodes CASSVASSGRGTDTQYF.

CDR3 loop: CASSLFSGGNTEAFF. CDR3 sequence (DNA): TGTGCCAGCAGTTTATTCTCCGGGGGGAACACTGAAGCTTTCTTT. The rearrangement links TRBV27 to TRBJ1-1; D perhaps matches TRBD1 (5 bases). The CDR3 sequence is 15 residues long. Trimming took 1 base from V and 1 from J, leaving 10 bases between them. Germline CDR1 and CDR2: MNHEY and SMNVEV (reference sequence).